Each of the 5 T cell receptor beta chains below was sequenced from the same sample in a study of T cell responses to AZD1222 COVID-19 vaccine. TCRdb keeps only in-frame clones here, not all; method: immunoSEQ multiplex PCR. The sample consists of 140,000 to 150,000 clones, 82% of them appearing once. Sequenced here: peripheral blood, sampled on day 0 of MenACWY control vaccination. These receptors originate from an adult in good health.

This chain joins TRBV30 and TRBJ2-7, with 7 nucleotides matching TRBD2. V lost 2 bases and J lost 4; bases outside the gene matches: 5. This CDR3 spans 13 amino acids. Germline V gene data show CDR1 as GTSNPN and CDR2 as SVGIG (reference sequence). The CDR3 loop reads CAWSRGLSYEQYV. The CDR3 bases are TGTGCCTGGAGTAGGGGACTAAGTTACGAGCAGTACGTC.

V gene TRBV3-1 (or the pseudogene TRBV3-2) combines with J gene TRBJ1-5; possible D gene TRBD1, 6 bases. The CDR3 runs to 17 residues. The germline gives CDR1 LGHDT, CDR2 YNNKEL (reference sequence). V lost 1 base and J lost 5, with 18 bases in between. In nucleotides, the CDR3 is TGTGCCAGCAGCCAAGGTCCTCGGGGGCCTTCCTATCAGCCCCAGCATTTT. Its translation is CASSQGPRGPSYQPQHF.

V usage is TRBV5-4 and J usage is TRBJ2-3; no clear D gene. V lost 0 bases and J lost 2, with 10 bases in between. This CDR3 region has 15 residues. Germline values: CDR1 SGHNT, CDR2 YYREEE (reference sequence). Written as DNA, the CDR3 is TGTGCCAGCAGCTTGGAGCAGTTCCTCACAGATACGCAGTATTTT. It codes for CASSLEQFLTDTQYF. The whole variable domain, filled in from reference TRBV5-4 and TRBJ2-3, reads ETGVTQSPTHLIKTRGQQVTLRCSSQSGHNTVSWYQQALGQGPQFIFQYYREEENGRGNFPPRFSGLQFPNYSSELNVNALELDDSALYLCASSLEQFLTDTQYFGPGTRLTVL.

The chain combines TRBV19 with TRBJ1-2; D is uncertain. Germline CDR1 reads LNHDA; CDR2 reads SQIVND (reference sequence). The V end was cut by 8 bases, the J end by 3 bases, with 10 bases between. The CDR3 is 12 residues long. CDR3 in DNA: TGTGCCAGTCGGGGTTCCGACTATGGCTACACCTTC. Translation: CASRGSDYGYTF.

The sample holds a few counts of this clone. The chain is built from TRBV5-1 and TRBJ1-4, with no clear D. The CDR3 extends over 16 amino acids. Per germline, CDR1 SGHRS and CDR2 YFSETQ. Trimming took 4 bases from V and 2 from J, leaving 15 bases between them. The CDR3 loop is CASSVAPAGTNEKLFF. CDR3 nucleotide sequence: TGCGCCAGCAGCGTGGCGCCTGCCGGGACTAATGAAAAACTGTTTTTT.